This entry concerns a single TCR beta chain. Its cognate antigen is unknown. The table came from immunoSEQ multiplex PCR; TCRdb's copy has only in-frame clones and leaves some out. The table has approximately 90,000 clones, over 80% seen once. The sample is drawn from a study of T cell responses to AZD1222 COVID-19 vaccine. General study points: Just a handful of people given AZD1222 tested seropositive at baseline.

With V trimmed by 3 bases and J by 6 bases, 2 bases remained unmatched. Germline CDR1 reads SGHRS; CDR2 reads YFSETQ. The CDR3 consists of 12 residues. The source was peripheral blood, collected on day 0 of AZD1222 vaccination. The chain carries TRBV5-1 and TRBJ1-2, with 7 nucleotides matching TRBD1. The receptor's source is an adult in good health. The CDR3 reads CASSWDSHGYTF. For the CDR3, the DNA is TGCGCCAGCAGCTGGGACAGTCATGGCTACACCTTC.